This T cell receptor (beta chain) was sequenced for a study of human T cells and chemical hapten exposure. Whole-study findings and limits: TCRs exceeding 1 in 1000 frequency stayed unchanged with DPC sensitization. Positively correlated with patch test score were the counts of PT1 expanded TCRs.

The sample's time point: pre-sensitization, week 0. Indicated treatment: therapeutic diphenylcyclopropenone sensitization with weekly scalp DPC. In TCRdb, the RACE reads were re-called with MiXCR into one record per CDR3 protein. Of about 380,000 distinct CDR3 sequences listed, roughly 5% were seen once; the top ten hold 2% to 3%. This clonotype showed up just a few times. The antigen remains unidentified. The CDR3 has 14 residues. V lost 5 bases and J 4 bases, leaving 15 bases between the germline ends. Germline V gene lookup returns CDR1 SGHAT and CDR2 FQDESV (reference sequence). The receptor was derived from a woman between 50 and 59 years old with alopecia areata. Some clones in this sample may be carry-over from other donors' samples. Sequences were derived from whole blood, sampled in connection with sensitization to the hapten diphenylcyclopropenone (DPC). This chain connects TRBV11-1 to TRBJ2-7; weak D call: TRBD1 (5 bases). The CDR3 protein is CASSLPTAPYEQYF. The CDR3 DNA sequence: TGTGCCAGCAGCCTCCCGACAGCTCCGTACGAGCAGTACTTC.